This TCR beta chain was observed in a study of vaccination and CD4 T cells after COVID-19. Study details: Participants got two doses of BNT162b2 or mRNA-1273 vaccine. Post-COVID samples were collected a median approximately 97 days following diagnosis, spanning 35 to 161.

Remarks on this clonotype: The antigen is not known.

Study findings and constraints: 304 of 307 vaccine-specific clones from convalescent patients were spike mono-reactive.

TCRdb itself ran the PCR reads through MiXCR, one entry per CDR3 protein. This table has roughly 16,000 distinct CDR3 sequences, about 70% appearing once. Germline assignment: CDR1 SEHNR and CDR2 FQNEAQ (reference sequence). V shed 5 bases and J 4 bases; nucleotides not matched to a gene: 3. This CDR3 is 15 amino acids long. The J gene is TRBJ1-6, the V gene TRBV7-9; TRBD1 matches at 9 bases. The sample consisted of CD4+ T cells from blood, taken after SARS-CoV-2 vaccination. The source is a human donor who had recovered from COVID-19. CDR3 residues: CASSAGTGYNSPLHF. The CDR3 bases are TGTGCCAGCAGCGCCGGGACAGGGTATAATTCACCCCTCCACTTT.